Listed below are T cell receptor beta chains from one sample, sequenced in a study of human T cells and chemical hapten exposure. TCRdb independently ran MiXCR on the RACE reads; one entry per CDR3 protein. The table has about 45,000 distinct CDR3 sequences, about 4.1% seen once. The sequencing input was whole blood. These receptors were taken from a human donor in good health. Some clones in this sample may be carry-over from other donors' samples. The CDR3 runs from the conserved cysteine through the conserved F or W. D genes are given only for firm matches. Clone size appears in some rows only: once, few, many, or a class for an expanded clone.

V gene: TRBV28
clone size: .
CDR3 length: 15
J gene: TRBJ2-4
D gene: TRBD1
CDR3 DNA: TGTGCCAGCAGATCGGACAGGGAGGTCAAAAACATTCAGTACTTC
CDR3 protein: CASRSDREVKNIQYF

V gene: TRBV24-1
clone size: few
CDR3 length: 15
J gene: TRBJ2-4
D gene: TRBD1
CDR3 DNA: TGTGCCACCAGTGATCCCGGACAGGGGAAAAACATTCAGTACTTC
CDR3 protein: CATSDPGQGKNIQYF

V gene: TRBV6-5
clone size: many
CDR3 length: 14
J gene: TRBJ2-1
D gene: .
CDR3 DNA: TGTGCCAGCAGTTACTCTGGGGGCCGAAATGAGCAGTTCTTC
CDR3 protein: CASSYSGGRNEQFF

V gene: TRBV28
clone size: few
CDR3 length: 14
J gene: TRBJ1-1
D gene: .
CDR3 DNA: TGTGCCAGCAGTTTCGGGGGAACGTTCGCTGAAGCTTTCTTT
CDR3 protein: CASSFGGTFAEAFF

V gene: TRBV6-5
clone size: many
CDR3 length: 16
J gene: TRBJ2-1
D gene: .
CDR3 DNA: TGTGCCAGCAGTCCGGCGGACTCCAGGGGCTACAATGAGCAGTTCTTC
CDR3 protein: CASSPADSRGYNEQFF

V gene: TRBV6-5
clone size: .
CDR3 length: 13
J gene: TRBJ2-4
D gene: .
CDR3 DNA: TGTGCCAGCAGTTCGAAAGCCAAAAACATTCAGTACTTC
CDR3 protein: CASSSKAKNIQYF

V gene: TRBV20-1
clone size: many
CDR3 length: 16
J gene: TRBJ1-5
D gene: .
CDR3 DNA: TGCAGTGCTAGAGATCAAAGGGTGGGAAGCAATCAGCCCCAGCATTTT
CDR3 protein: CSARDQRVGSNQPQHF

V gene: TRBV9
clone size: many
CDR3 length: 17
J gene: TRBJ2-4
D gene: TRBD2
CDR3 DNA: TGTGCCAGCAGCGGTGGGACTAGCGGGAGGGTGGGAAACATTCAGTACTTC
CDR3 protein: CASSGGTSGRVGNIQYF

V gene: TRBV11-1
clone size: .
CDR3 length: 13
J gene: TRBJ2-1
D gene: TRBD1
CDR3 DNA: TGTGCCAGCAGCCTTCACAGGGGCCATGAGCAGTTCTTC
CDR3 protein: CASSLHRGHEQFF

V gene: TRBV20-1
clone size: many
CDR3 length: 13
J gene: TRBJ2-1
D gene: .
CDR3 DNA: TGCAGTGCTAGCCGCAGCTCCTACAATGAGCAGTTCTTC
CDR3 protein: CSASRSSYNEQFF

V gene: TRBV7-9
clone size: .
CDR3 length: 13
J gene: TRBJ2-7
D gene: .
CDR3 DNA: TGTGCCAGCAGCCTGGGTCTCTCCTACGAGCAGTACTTC
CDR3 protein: CASSLGLSYEQYF

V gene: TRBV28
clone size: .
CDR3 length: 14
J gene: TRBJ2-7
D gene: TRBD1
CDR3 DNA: TGTGCCAGCAAAATCGGACAGGCCCCCTACGAGCAGTACTTC
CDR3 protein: CASKIGQAPYEQYF

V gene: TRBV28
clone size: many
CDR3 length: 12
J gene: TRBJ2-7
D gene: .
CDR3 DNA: TGTGCCAGCAGTCCCGGGCCCGAACGGCAGTACTTC
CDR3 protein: CASSPGPERQYF

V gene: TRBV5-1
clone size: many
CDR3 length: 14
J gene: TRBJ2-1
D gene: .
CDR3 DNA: TGCGCCAGCAGCCAGACCGGGATAGTAAATGAGCAGTTCTTC
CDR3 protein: CASSQTGIVNEQFF

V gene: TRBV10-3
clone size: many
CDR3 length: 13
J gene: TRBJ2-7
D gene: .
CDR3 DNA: TGTGCCATCAGTGGTATGGAGTCCTACGAGCAGTACTTC
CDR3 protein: CAISGMESYEQYF

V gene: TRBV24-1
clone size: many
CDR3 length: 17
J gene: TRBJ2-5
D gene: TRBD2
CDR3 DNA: TGTGCCACCAGTGATCGTGGCAACACGGGGGGGCAAGAGACCCAGTACTTC
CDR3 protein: CATSDRGNTGGQETQYF

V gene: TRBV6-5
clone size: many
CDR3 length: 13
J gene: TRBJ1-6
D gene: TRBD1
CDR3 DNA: TGTGCCACCCTACGGGACAGAAATTCACCCCTCCACTTT
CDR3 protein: CATLRDRNSPLHF

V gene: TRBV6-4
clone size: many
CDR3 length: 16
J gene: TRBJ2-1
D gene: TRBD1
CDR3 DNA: TGTGCCAGCAGTGCTCACAGGGGCCGCCCCGGCAATGAGCAGTTCTTC
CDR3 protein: CASSAHRGRPGNEQFF

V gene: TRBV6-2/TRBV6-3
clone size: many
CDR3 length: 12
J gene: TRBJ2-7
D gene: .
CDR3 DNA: TGTGCCAGCAGTTACTCTGTACGGTCGGAGTACTTC
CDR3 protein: CASSYSVRSEYF

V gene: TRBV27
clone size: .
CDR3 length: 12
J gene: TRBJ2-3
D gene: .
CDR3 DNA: TGTGCCAGCAGTTTATTGGGGAATACGCAGTATTTT
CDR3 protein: CASSLLGNTQYF

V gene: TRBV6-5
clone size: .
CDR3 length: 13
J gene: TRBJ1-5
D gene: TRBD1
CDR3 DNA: TGTGCCAGCAGAACAGGGGGCAATCAGCCCCAGCATTTT
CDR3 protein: CASRTGGNQPQHF

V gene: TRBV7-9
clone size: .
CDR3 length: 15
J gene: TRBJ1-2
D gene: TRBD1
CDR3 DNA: TGTGCCAGCAGTGGATTGGACAGGGCTAACTATGGCTACACCTTC
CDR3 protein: CASSGLDRANYGYTF

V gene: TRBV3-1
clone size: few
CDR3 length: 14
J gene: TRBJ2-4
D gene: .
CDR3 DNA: TGTGCCAGCAGCCAAGCCACAGGGCGCGGCATTCAGTACTTC
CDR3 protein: CASSQATGRGIQYF

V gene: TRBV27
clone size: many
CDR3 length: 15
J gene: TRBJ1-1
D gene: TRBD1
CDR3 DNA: TGTGCCAGCAGTTTGGGGACAGGGAAAAACACTGAAGCTTTCTTT
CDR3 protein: CASSLGTGKNTEAFF

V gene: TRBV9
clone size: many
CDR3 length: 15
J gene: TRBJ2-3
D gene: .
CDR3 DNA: TGTGCCAGCAGCCGGGACTTGCCTAACACAGATACGCAGTATTTT
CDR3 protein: CASSRDLPNTDTQYF

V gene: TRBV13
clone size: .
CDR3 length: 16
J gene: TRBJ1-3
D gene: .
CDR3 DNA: TGTGCCAGCAGCCCAGAGGGGGATAACTCTGGAAACACCATATATTTT
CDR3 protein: CASSPEGDNSGNTIYF

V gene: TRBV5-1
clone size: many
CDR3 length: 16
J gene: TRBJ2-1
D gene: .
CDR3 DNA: TGCGCCAGCAGCTTAAAGGCGGACAGCTCCTACAATGAGCAGTTCTTC
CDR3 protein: CASSLKADSSYNEQFF

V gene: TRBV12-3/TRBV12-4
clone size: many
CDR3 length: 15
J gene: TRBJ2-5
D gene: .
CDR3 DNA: TGTGCCAGCAGCCCCGTGGGCCCCCTCCAAGAGACCCAGTACTTC
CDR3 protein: CASSPVGPLQETQYF

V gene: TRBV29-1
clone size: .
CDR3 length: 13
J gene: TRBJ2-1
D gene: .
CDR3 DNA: TGCAGCGTTGAAGGTCCCAGGGTCGATGAGCAGTTCTTC
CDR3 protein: CSVEGPRVDEQFF

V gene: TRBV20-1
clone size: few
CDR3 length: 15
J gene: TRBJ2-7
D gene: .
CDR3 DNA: TGCAGTGCTGGGCCAATCGGGGGCCTCGCGGCCGAGCAGTACTTC
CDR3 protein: CSAGPIGGLAAEQYF

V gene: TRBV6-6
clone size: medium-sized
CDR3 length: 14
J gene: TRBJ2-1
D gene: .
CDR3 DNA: TGTGCCAGCAGTTACGGGACGCATAATCCTGAGCAGTTCTTC
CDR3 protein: CASSYGTHNPEQFF

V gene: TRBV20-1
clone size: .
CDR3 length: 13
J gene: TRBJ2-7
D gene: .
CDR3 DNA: TGCAGTGCTAGAGATCGGCAGCTCCACGAGCAGTACTTC
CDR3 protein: CSARDRQLHEQYF

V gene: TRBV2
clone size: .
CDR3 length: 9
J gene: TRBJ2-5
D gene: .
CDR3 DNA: TGTGCCAGCAGTATTGACGGGTACTTC
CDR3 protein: CASSIDGYF